The next 31 T cell receptor beta chains were all read from a single sample in a study of T cells in Graves' hyperthyroidism and ophthalmopathy. TCR beta CDR3 region amplification was performed from RNA transcripts. Researchers ran a first-round RT-PCR on the TCR CDR3 using the HTBI primer set. MiXCR, run by TCRdb on the multiplex PCR reads, gives a single entry per CDR3 protein. Here the sample spans hundreds of thousands of distinct CDR3 sequences, 15% to 17% being singletons. The specimen was blood. The receptors stem from a woman younger than 35 with Graves' hyperthyroidism.

This clonotype was recorded at least ten times. The V and J genes are TRBV28 and TRBJ1-1, with D possibly TRBD1 on 5 matching bases. The CDR3 length is 13 residues. CDR1 MDHEN and CDR2 SYDVKM come from the germline V gene. Between the trimmed V and J ends, which lost 6 bases and 3 bases, there was a span of 11 bases. This CDR3 is CASSLGTYTEAFF. The DNA of the CDR3 is TGTGCCAGCAGCCTCGGGACCTACACTGAAGCTTTCTTT. The full variable domain, in which reference TRBV28 and TRBJ1-1 provide the parts outside the CDR3, is DVKVTQSSRYLVKRTGEKVFLECVQDMDHENMFWYRQDPGLGLRLIYFSYDVKMKEKGDIPEGYSVSREKKERFSLILESASTNQTSMYLCASSLGTYTEAFFGQGTRLTVV.

The chain has TRBV6-1 and TRBJ1-5; weak D call: TRBD1 (5 bases). Looked up from germline, CDR1 is MNHNS and CDR2 is SASEGT. The CDR3 runs 13 residues. V was shortened by 6 bases and J by 9 bases, with 15 bases between the two germline ends. The chain's CDR3 is CASSGTARAPQHF. The CDR3 nucleotides are TGTGCCAGCAGCGGGACCGCCCGGGCGCCCCAGCATTTT.

This clonotype was counted ten times or more. The chain has TRBV7-8 and TRBJ2-1, with 8 bases fitting TRBD2. Trimming cost V 5 bases and J 6 bases; bases outside gene matches: 9. The CDR3 covers 15 residues. Per the germline V gene, CDR1 is SGHVS and CDR2 is FQNEAQ. CDR3 residues: CASSQVAGMGNEQFF. CDR3 nucleotides: TGTGCCAGCAGCCAGGTAGCGGGAATGGGCAATGAGCAGTTCTTC.

This clonotype was counted ten times or more. The chain combines TRBV29-1 with TRBJ2-7, with 7 bases identical to TRBD2. The germline gives CDR1 SQVTM, CDR2 ANQGSEA. J lost 6 bases, V lost 7 bases, and 15 bases had no gene match. The CDR3 runs 14 residues. Here the CDR3 DNA reads TGCAGCGCCGCCCTTGCGGGACTATTTTCCGAGCAGTACTTC. This gives the protein CSAALAGLFSEQYF.

This clonotype has ten or more counts. The gene calls are TRBV20-1 and TRBJ1-1, with D unresolved. This CDR3 has 15 amino acids. V was cut by 6 bases and J by 6 bases, with 23 bases left in between. Germline V lookup: CDR1 DFQATT, CDR2 SNEGSKA (reference sequence). The CDR3 protein is CSAQLRQGPSAEAFF. In nucleotides, the CDR3 is TGCAGTGCCCAACTCCGGCAAGGCCCGAGCGCTGAAGCTTTCTTT.

This clonotype occurred many times. V gene TRBV7-2 combines with J gene TRBJ2-1; tentative D call: TRBD1 (6 bases). The V gene's germline CDR1 is SGHTA and CDR2 FQGNSA. V was cut by 0 bases and J by 3 bases, with 12 bases left in between. This CDR3 is 16 amino acids long. CDR3 loop: CASSLAVGARYNEQFF. DNA for the CDR3: TGTGCCAGCAGCTTAGCAGTGGGGGCCCGCTACAATGAGCAGTTCTTC.

The sample holds many counts of this clonotype. The chain uses TRBV5-1 and TRBJ2-1; 10 bases map to TRBD2. The CDR3 contains 17 residues. From germline, CDR1 is SGHRS and CDR2 YFSETQ. Germline trimming cut 0 bases from V and 0 bases from J; bases unmatched to any gene: 3. In DNA form, the CDR3 reads TGCGCCAGCAGCTTGGGTAGCGGGAGGCTCTCCTACAATGAGCAGTTCTTC. It is translated as CASSLGSGRLSYNEQFF.

This clonotype was detected a few times. V is TRBV29-1 and J is TRBJ1-2, with 9 bases that match TRBD1. Trimming removed 2 bases from V and 4 bases from J; junction bases left unmatched: 5. This CDR3 has 14 amino acids. CDR1 SQVTM and CDR2 ANQGSEA come from the germline V gene. The DNA of the CDR3 is TGCAGCGTTGAATGGGACAGGGACGGCTATGGCTACACCTTC. Translated: CSVEWDRDGYGYTF.

This clonotype was found a few times. The V and J genes are TRBV28 and TRBJ1-2; no clear D gene. The CDR3 totals 14 residues. Germline V gene sequence: CDR1 MDHEN, CDR2 SYDVKM. V lost 3 bases, J lost 7 bases, and 15 bases lay in between. CDR3 sequence (DNA): TGTGCCAGCAGTTTTTCCCCTGGTCACTGTGGCTACACCTTC. Its protein is CASSFSPGHCGYTF.

The table lists this clonotype with many counts. The chain is built from TRBV12-3 or TRBV12-4 and TRBJ1-1; possible D gene TRBD1, 5 bases. The germline V and J ends were trimmed by 7 bases and 0 bases, with 9 bases remaining between them. The CDR3 has 13 residues. The CDR3 coding sequence is TGTGCCAGCACAGGGATCCTGAACACTGAAGCTTTCTTT. Protein product: CASTGILNTEAFF.

Many counts were recorded for this clonotype. The chain is built from TRBV7-3 and TRBJ2-3; TRBD2 aligns across 11 bases. Germline CDR1 is SGHTA and CDR2 is FQGTGA. The trim removed 0 bases at V and 5 bases at J, leaving 4 bases unmatched. The CDR3 length is 16 residues. The CDR3 here is CASSLTSGRGGDTQYF. The CDR3 DNA is TGTGCCAGCAGCTTAACTAGCGGGAGGGGCGGAGATACGCAGTATTTT.

The table lists this clonotype with many counts. The V call is TRBV6-1, the J call TRBJ1-1, with D possibly matching TRBD1 (5 bases). The CDR3 totals 13 residues. CDR1 is MNHNS, CDR2 SASEGT, per germline. Between the trimmed V and J ends, which lost 7 bases and 2 bases, there was a span of 11 bases. This CDR3 is CASKKGINTEAFF. In nucleotides, the CDR3 is TGTGCCAGCAAAAAGGGGATTAACACTGAAGCTTTCTTT.

V and J are TRBV2 and TRBJ1-2; TRBD1 matches 9 bases. V trimming: 8 bases; J trimming: 4 bases; junction bases outside the gene matches: 11. Germline V gene data show CDR1 as SNHLY and CDR2 as FYNNEI. The CDR3 has 15 amino acids. CDR3: CASARGTGILYGYTF. Written as DNA, the CDR3 is TGTGCCAGCGCTCGCGGGACAGGGATCCTCTATGGCTACACCTTC.

This clonotype has just a few counts. V is TRBV28 and J is TRBJ2-4; 8 nucleotides match TRBD1. V dropped 6 bases and J dropped 12; count of bases not matched to a gene: 7. This CDR3 is 12 amino acids long. The germline V gene has CDR1 MDHEN and CDR2 SYDVKM. Here the CDR3 DNA reads TGTGCCAGCAGCTACGGGACAGGACGTCAGTACTTC. Amino acid sequence: CASSYGTGRQYF.

This clonotype was picked up a small number of times. V gene TRBV7-2 combines with J gene TRBJ2-7; D is perhaps TRBD1 (5 bases). Germline CDR1 and CDR2: SGHTA and FQGNSA. The V end lost 2 bases, the J end lost 0 bases, and 11 bases lay between the germline ends. This CDR3 has 15 amino acids. Here the CDR3 DNA reads TGTGCCAGCAGCTTATATCAGGGTAGCTCCTACGAGCAGTACTTC. Its translation is CASSLYQGSSYEQYF.

This clonotype was observed at least ten times. V usage is TRBV7-8 and J usage is TRBJ2-3, with 12 bases aligning to TRBD2. The V gene end was trimmed by 5 bases and the J gene end by 4 bases; junction bases not matched to a gene: 4. CDR3 size: 15 residues. Germline V gene data show CDR1 as SGHVS and CDR2 as FQNEAQ. CDR3 nucleotides: TGTGCCAGCAGCACCTCTAGCGGGAGGGCAGATACGCAGTATTTT. Protein: CASSTSSGRADTQYF. The full variable domain, completed using reference TRBV7-8 and TRBJ2-3, is GAGVSQSPRYKVAKRGQDVALRCDPISGHVSLFWYQQALGQGPEFLTYFQNEAQLDKSGLPSDRFFAERPEGSVSTLKIQRTQQEDSAVYLCASSTSSGRADTQYFGPGTRLTVL.

This clonotype was seen repeatedly, ten times or more. The J gene is TRBJ2-7, the V gene TRBV10-3, with TRBD1 matching 8 bases. CDR1 ENHRY and CDR2 SYGVKD come from the germline V gene. This CDR3 has 15 amino acids. V lost 10 bases, J lost 5 bases, and 16 bases stayed unmatched. This chain's CDR3 is CATRRTGPGANEQYF. The CDR3 nucleotides are TGTGCCACTCGGAGGACAGGGCCAGGAGCGAACGAGCAGTACTTC.

This clonotype was observed a single time. The V and J genes are TRBV19 and TRBJ1-2; D is ambiguous. V dropped 4 bases and J dropped 0 bases, with 3 bases sitting between them. This CDR3 has 12 residues. CDR1 LNHDA and CDR2 SQIVND come from the germline V gene (reference sequence). CDR3 sequence (DNA): TGTGCCAGTAGTACCACTAACTATGGCTACACCTTC. This gives the protein CASSTTNYGYTF. Drawing the rest from reference TRBV19 and TRBJ1-2, the complete variable domain is DGGITQSPKYLFRKEGQNVTLSCEQNLNHDAMYWYRQDPGQGLRLIYYSQIVNDFQKGDIAEGYSVSREKKESFPLTVTSAQKNPTAFYLCASSTTNYGYTFGSGTRLTVV.

The chain has TRBV7-9 and TRBJ1-1; TRBD1 matches 8 bases. The germline CDR1 and CDR2 sequences are SEHNR and FQNEAQ (reference sequence). V dropped 5 bases and J dropped 5; count of bases not matched to a gene: 13. This CDR3 is built from 16 residues. CDR3: CASSQFQDRVWTEAFF. The CDR3 region has the DNA TGTGCCAGCAGCCAATTCCAGGACAGGGTGTGGACTGAAGCTTTCTTT.

This clonotype was detected ten times or more. The rearrangement links TRBV2 to TRBJ2-3; TRBD2 matches 8 bases. CDR1 SNHLY and CDR2 FYNNEI come from the germline V gene. The J segment lost 4 bases and the V segment lost 4 bases, leaving 13 bases of the junction unmatched. The CDR3 sequence is 17 residues long. CDR3 in DNA: TGTGCCAGCAGTGGGGCATGGGGGACTAGGGTTCCAGATACGCAGTATTTT. Protein product: CASSGAWGTRVPDTQYF.

This clonotype occurred many times. The chain combines TRBV14 with TRBJ1-2, with D maybe TRBD1 (5 bases). Per germline, CDR1 SGHDN and CDR2 FVKESK. V gave up 1 base and J gave up 6 bases, with 12 bases separating them. The CDR3 totals 14 residues. The CDR3: CASSQAAGSDGYTF. The CDR3 DNA is TGTGCCAGCAGCCAAGCGGCAGGGTCCGATGGCTACACCTTC.

This clonotype has a count of ten or more. Compared with germline, one end of the junction differs, possibly owing to a read error. The chain recombines TRBV14 with TRBJ1-1; a possible D gene is TRBD1 (6 bases). The V gene's germline CDR1 is SGHDN and CDR2 FVKESK. The CDR3 runs to 15 residues. The CDR3 DNA reads as TGTGCCAGTAGCCAGTTGCGGGGGCGAAGCACTGAAGCTTTCTTT. Protein sequence: CASSQLRGRSTEAFF.

The sample holds many counts of this clonotype. The rearrangement uses TRBV14 and TRBJ2-1; 7 bases fit TRBD2. From germline, CDR1 is SGHDN and CDR2 FVKESK. This CDR3 has 14 amino acids. Losses at the gene ends were 4 bases for V and 0 bases for J; bases not matched to a gene: 0. CDR3 bases: TGTGCCAGCAGCCGCGGGAGCTCCTACAATGAGCAGTTCTTC. This encodes CASSRGSSYNEQFF.

This chain connects TRBV4-2 to TRBJ2-7, with 15 nucleotides matching TRBD2. The CDR3 is made up of 17 amino acids. Trimming removed 3 bases from V and 6 bases from J; junction bases left unmatched: 9. Germline CDR1 is LGHNA and CDR2 is YNFKEQ. For the CDR3, the DNA is TGTGCCAGCAGCCATTCACAACCGGGACTAGCGGGAGGCGAGCAGTACTTC. Translation: CASSHSQPGLAGGEQYF.

There are a few counts of this clonotype. The chain employs TRBV6-1 and TRBJ2-7; a possible D gene is TRBD1 (7 bases). There are 14 residues in the CDR3. The V end was cut by 10 bases, the J end by 1 base, with 17 bases between. Per germline, CDR1 MNHNS and CDR2 SASEGT. In DNA form, the CDR3 reads TGTGCCACTACCGGGCAGGGGGGTTCCTACGAGCAGTACTTC. It encodes CATTGQGGSYEQYF.

This clonotype was counted ten times or more. This sequence joins TRBV6-1 and TRBJ2-5; D is undetermined. The CDR3 consists of 13 residues. Trimming stripped 5 bases from V and 9 bases from J, with 16 bases between. Germline V gives CDR1 MNHNS, CDR2 SASEGT. CDR3 amino acids: CASSSGPRSAQYF. The CDR3 DNA reads as TGTGCCAGCAGTTCGGGCCCCCGGTCGGCCCAGTACTTC.

Concerning this clonotype itself: A much larger clone lies a single base off, so this may be a read error. V is TRBV12-3 or TRBV12-4 and J is TRBJ2-1; the D gene is possibly TRBD1 (6 bases). The CDR3 length is 15 residues. Deletions cut 7 bases from V and 7 bases from J, with 20 bases between. CDR3 nucleotide sequence: TGTGCCAGCACCCAATTGATAGGACAGCGAAATGAGCAGTTCTTC. Translating gives CASTQLIGQRNEQFF.

This clonotype was found many times. The chain has TRBV20-1 and TRBJ2-1, with 9 bases identical to TRBD1. The ends lost 5 bases at V and 0 bases at J; junction bases unmatched: 11. From germline, CDR1 is DFQATT and CDR2 SNEGSKA (reference sequence). The CDR3 runs to 17 residues. The CDR3 nucleotides are TGCAGTGCTTCGGACAGGGGCCGTACTCTCTCCTACAATGAGCAGTTCTTC. This gives the protein CSASDRGRTLSYNEQFF.

This clonotype came up many times. J is TRBJ2-3 and V is TRBV3-1; D ambiguous. Trimming stripped 0 bases from V and 2 bases from J, with 9 bases between. This CDR3 is built from 15 residues. Germline CDR1 LGHDT, CDR2 YNNKEL (reference sequence). CDR3 amino acids: CASSQEMAPTDTQYF. The CDR3 DNA follows: TGTGCCAGCAGCCAAGAGATGGCGCCCACAGATACGCAGTATTTT.

The sample holds many counts of this clonotype. V usage is TRBV12-3 or TRBV12-4 and J usage is TRBJ2-5; D may be TRBD1 (6 bases). The CDR3 extends over 15 amino acids. The V end was cut by 1 base, the J end by 5 bases, with 14 bases between. The CDR3 DNA reads as TGTGCCAGCAGTTTAGGTGCCAGGGGTGGGGAGACCCAGTACTTC. Translating it yields CASSLGARGGETQYF.

This clonotype was counted at least ten times. V and J are TRBV25-1 and TRBJ1-1, with D unresolved. This CDR3 is 16 amino acids long. Germline CDR1 MGHDK, CDR2 SYGVNS. V lost 3 bases, J lost 4 bases, and 18 bases lay in between. CDR3 nucleotides: TGTGCCAGCAGTGATTGGGGAAGGAAGGGCGGCACTGAAGCTTTCTTT. Its protein product is CASSDWGRKGGTEAFF.